The 11 T cell receptor beta chains below were found in one sample sequenced in a study of blood T cell repertoires in COVID-19. Repertoires were generated with immunoSEQ multiplex PCR, while TCRdb's copy carries only in-frame clones and drops some. The sample has about 310,000 clones, 89% seen once; the top ten hold about 9.5%. Sequencing was carried out using PBMCs or T cells enriched from blood (not recorded which). These receptors all come from a woman in her 40s who had recovered from COVID-19.

This rearrangement joins TRBV6-2 or TRBV6-3 to TRBJ1-4; 10 nucleotides agree with TRBD1. The CDR3 extends over 15 amino acids. The germline V gene encodes CDR1 MNHEY and CDR2 SVGEGT. V lost 5 bases, J lost 5 bases, and 5 bases stayed unmatched. This chain's CDR3 is CASSPLGQGNEKLFF. CDR3 in DNA: TGTGCCAGCAGTCCATTGGGACAGGGGAATGAAAAACTGTTTTTT.

This chain uses TRBV2 with TRBJ1-3, with D hard to call. CDR3 length equals 13 residues. V was pared by 2 bases and J by 4 bases, with 6 bases between. The germline V gene has CDR1 SNHLY and CDR2 FYNNEI. This CDR3 is CASSEQSGNTIYF. As DNA, the CDR3 is TGTGCCAGCAGTGAACAGTCCGGAAACACCATATATTTT.

The chain links TRBV29-1 to TRBJ2-5, with 7 bases that match TRBD1. Germline trimming cut 8 bases from V and 3 bases from J; bases unmatched to any gene: 9. The CDR3 contains 13 residues. Germline CDR1 reads SQVTM; CDR2 reads ANQGSEA. Here the CDR3 reads CSIRQGIEETQYF. DNA of the CDR3: TGCAGCATCAGACAGGGAATCGAAGAGACCCAGTACTTC.

This chain uses TRBV5-6 with TRBJ2-5; the D gene is possibly TRBD2 (7 bases). The CDR3 sequence is 15 residues long. Looked up from germline, CDR1 is SGHDT and CDR2 is YYEEEE. V lost 6 bases and J lost 5, with 20 bases in between. CDR3 bases: TGTGCCAGCAACCTAAGGTCGGGGGGCGGGGAGACCCAGTACTTC. Amino acid sequence: CASNLRSGGGETQYF.

This chain uses TRBV7-6 with TRBJ2-1; 11 bases match TRBD2. Trimming removed 5 bases from V and 5 bases from J; junction bases left unmatched: 2. Looked up from germline, CDR1 is SGHVS and CDR2 is FNYEAQ. The CDR3 covers 14 residues. CDR3 nucleotide sequence: TGTGCCAGCAGCCGGGGACTAGCGGACAATGAGCAGTTCTTC. Translating it yields CASSRGLADNEQFF.

This clone was seen just once. CDR3 in DNA: TGTGCCAGCAGCCCCTGGACTAGCGGGGAGAACACCGGGGAGCTGTTTTTT. This codes for CASSPWTSGENTGELFF. The V and J genes are TRBV6-2 or TRBV6-3 and TRBJ2-2; 12 bases agree with TRBD2. Germline CDR1 and CDR2: MNHEY and SVGEGT. CDR3 size: 17 residues. J was trimmed by 1 base and V by 6 bases; bases with no gene match: 6.

This rearrangement joins TRBV2 to TRBJ2-1, with D unresolved. The CDR3 has 14 amino acids. CDR1 and CDR2 (germline): SNHLY, FYNNEI. Deletions cut 8 bases from V and 0 bases from J, with 11 bases between. Here the CDR3 reads CASQQLVSYNEQFF. The CDR3 region has the DNA TGTGCCAGCCAACAGTTAGTCTCCTACAATGAGCAGTTCTTC.

The chain employs TRBV5-1 and TRBJ2-5; 11 positions agree with TRBD2. The trim removed 1 base at V and 5 bases at J, leaving 19 bases unmatched. Germline V gene sequence: CDR1 SGHRS, CDR2 YFSETQ. The CDR3 contains 20 residues. The CDR3 sequence: CASSLRVPGSSGGIVETQYF. CDR3 nucleotides: TGCGCCAGCAGCTTGAGGGTTCCGGGCTCTAGCGGGGGGATTGTGGAGACCCAGTACTTC.

The V gene is TRBV29-1, the J gene TRBJ2-3; perhaps TRBD1 as D (6 bases). This CDR3 is built from 13 residues. V was cut by 8 bases and J by 1 base, with 13 bases left in between. Germline CDR1 reads SQVTM; CDR2 reads ANQGSEA. CDR3 protein: CSLRQDGTDTQYF. The CDR3 DNA reads TGCAGCTTACGACAGGACGGCACAGATACGCAGTATTTT.

Regarding this clone: Within the sample, other DNA sequences also encode this same CDR3. J is TRBJ2-7 and V is TRBV18, with 9 bases identical to TRBD1. Losses at the gene ends were 3 bases for V and 3 bases for J; bases not matched to a gene: 3. Germline CDR1 reads KGHSH; CDR2 reads LQKENI. This CDR3 region has 14 residues. CDR3 sequence reads: CASSPGQGDYEQYF. The CDR3 region has the DNA TGTGCCAGCTCACCGGGACAGGGAGACTACGAGCAGTACTTC.

The chain employs TRBV11-2 and TRBJ2-7, with TRBD2 matching 12 bases. V lost 0 bases to trimming and J lost 1 base; unmatched junction nucleotides: 1. CDR3 length equals 16 residues. The V gene's germline CDR1 is SGHAT and CDR2 FQNNGV. The CDR3 loop is CASSLELAGGSYEQYF. Written as DNA, the CDR3 is TGTGCCAGCAGCTTAGAACTAGCGGGAGGATCCTACGAGCAGTACTTC.